These 26 T cell receptor beta chains share one sample of origin, sequenced in a study of blood T cell repertoires in COVID-19 (dated by TCRdb to the early 2020s). Libraries were made using the immunoSEQ multiplex PCR assay. TCRdb holds this immuneACCESS table with in-frame rearrangements only. Some clones are missing; in checked studies, unresolved V genes explain under half, and the rest has no known cause. Present in this sample are about 480,000 clones, 88% of which were seen just once. Around 1.9% of the sample is taken by the ten largest. Sequencing was done on a sample of PBMCs or T cells enriched from blood (not recorded which). Receptors originate from a woman aged 40 to 49 who had recovered from COVID-19.

The gene calls are TRBV3-1 (or the pseudogene TRBV3-2) and TRBJ2-1; TRBD2 matches 12 bases. With 0 bases clipped from V and 8 bases from J, the junction kept 11 bases outside the gene matches. This CDR3 comprises 18 residues. The V gene's germline CDR1 is LGHDT and CDR2 YNNKEL (reference sequence). In nucleotides, the CDR3 is TGTGCCAGCAGCCAAGAGTCTTTGACTAGCGGGAGTCAGGATGAGCAGTTCTTC. Amino acids: CASSQESLTSGSQDEQFF.

V is TRBV19 and J is TRBJ1-3; TRBD1 matches at 9 bases. The V and J ends lost 1 base and 2 bases, in that order; junction bases with no gene match: 6. CDR1 and CDR2 (germline): LNHDA, SQIVND (reference sequence). The CDR3 consists of 17 residues. The CDR3 nucleotides are TGTGCCAGTAGTATAGTTTCCGGGACAGGGACTGGAAACACCATATATTTT. It translates to CASSIVSGTGTGNTIYF.

This clone came up once. The chain employs TRBV6-5 and TRBJ1-1; TRBD1 might be the D (5 bases). The CDR3 spans 14 residues. The germline V and J ends were trimmed by 5 bases and 4 bases, with 14 bases remaining between them. Germline lookup yields CDR1 MNHEY and CDR2 SVGAGI. The CDR3 DNA is TGTGCCAGCAGTAGCGGGGGGTGGGCCACTGAAGCTTTCTTT. This encodes CASSSGGWATEAFF.

This clone was counted a few times. In the same sample, other DNA sequences code for this CDR3. The J gene is TRBJ1-1, the V gene TRBV7-2; D gene ambiguous. This CDR3 spans 13 amino acids. V lost 0 bases, J lost 1 base, and 3 bases lay in between. CDR1 SGHTA and CDR2 FQGNSA come from the germline V gene. CDR3 bases: TGTGCCAGCAGCTTAGCGCGGAACACTGAAGCTTTCTTT. Amino acid sequence: CASSLARNTEAFF.

The rearrangement joins TRBV29-1 to TRBJ2-3; 10 positions agree with TRBD2. The J segment lost 7 bases and the V segment lost 6 bases, leaving 10 bases of the junction unmatched. Germline lookup yields CDR1 SQVTM and CDR2 ANQGSEA. The length of the CDR3 is 14 residues. CDR3 bases: TGCAGCGTGCCCCTAGCGGGGGAGGGATATACGCAGTATTTT. Its translation is CSVPLAGEGYTQYF.

The genes are TRBV6-2 or TRBV6-3 and TRBJ2-1, with D tentatively TRBD2 (5 bases). Trimming stripped 3 bases from V and 5 bases from J, with 26 bases between. Per the germline V gene, CDR1 is MNHEY and CDR2 is SVGEGT. CDR3 size: 19 residues. The CDR3 DNA follows: TGTGCCAGCAGTTATAGAGTAGGCGGGCGCTCTCTGACCCACAATGAGCAGTTCTTC. Its protein is CASSYRVGGRSLTHNEQFF.

The chain employs TRBV10-3 and TRBJ2-7; weak D call: TRBD1 (6 bases). The CDR3 is 14 residues long. Trimming shortened V by 2 bases and J by 3 bases, and 11 bases separated the two germline ends. The germline gives CDR1 ENHRY, CDR2 SYGVKD. CDR3 nucleotides: TGTGCCATCAGTGAGGACAGGTCGTACTACGAGCAGTACTTC. Translated, it gives CAISEDRSYYEQYF.

The chain has TRBV12-3 or TRBV12-4 and TRBJ1-1; no definite D call. This CDR3 comprises 13 residues. Between the trimmed V and J ends, which lost 7 bases and 1 base, there was a span of 10 bases. CDR3 sequence: CASTQLTNTEAFF. CDR3 DNA: TGTGCCAGCACCCAACTTACGAACACTGAAGCTTTCTTT.

The DNA of the CDR3 is TGCAGCGTTGAAGGCCCGACAGGATCCTACGAGCAGTACTTC. This translates into CSVEGPTGSYEQYF. The rearrangement links TRBV29-1 to TRBJ2-7, with D possibly being TRBD1 (6 bases). Trimming removed 1 base at V and 1 base at J, with 11 bases between. The CDR3 is 14 amino acids. Germline V lookup: CDR1 SQVTM, CDR2 ANQGSEA.

This clone was seen only once. The chain links TRBV5-1 to TRBJ2-7; TRBD1 aligns across 8 bases. The V and J ends lost 0 bases and 6 bases, in that order; junction bases with no gene match: 8. CDR1 is SGHRS, CDR2 YFSETQ, per germline. The CDR3 sequence is 15 residues long. The CDR3 spells CASSLAGSRGREQYF. CDR3 nucleotides: TGCGCCAGCAGCTTGGCCGGTAGCAGGGGGCGCGAGCAGTACTTC.

The chain joins TRBV10-1 to TRBJ1-2, with no clear D. The germline gives CDR1 WNHNN, CDR2 SYGVQD (reference sequence). This CDR3 comprises 12 residues. V shed 6 bases and J shed 9 bases, with 14 bases lying between them. CDR3 amino acids: CASSAENRRYTF. CDR3 nucleotides: TGCGCCAGCAGCGCGGAGAATCGTCGCTACACCTTC.

This chain uses TRBV6-5 with TRBJ1-3; 9 bases are a match to TRBD1. V shed 5 bases and J 7 bases; nucleotides not matched to a gene: 6. The CDR3 extends over 14 amino acids. The germline gives CDR1 MNHEY, CDR2 SVGAGI. As DNA, the CDR3 is TGTGCCAGCAGTCCGGGACAGGGTGGTAACACCATATATTTT. It translates to CASSPGQGGNTIYF.

This rearrangement joins TRBV10-3 to TRBJ2-2; TRBD2 agrees at 8 bases. Germline V gives CDR1 ENHRY, CDR2 SYGVKD. This CDR3 region has 19 residues. V was pared by 6 bases and J by 0 bases, with 15 bases of the junction left unmatched. The CDR3 sequence: CAIRAGSGNGSSNTGELFF. CDR3 coding DNA: TGTGCCATCAGGGCAGGTAGCGGGAACGGGAGTTCGAACACCGGGGAGCTGTTTTTT.

The chain recombines TRBV5-1 with TRBJ1-2, with D possibly TRBD1 on 5 matching bases. This CDR3 is 14 amino acids long. Germline CDR1 SGHRS, CDR2 YFSETQ. V was shortened by 4 bases and J by 4 bases, with 14 bases between the two germline ends. This CDR3 is CASSTLQGFYGYTF. CDR3 sequence (DNA): TGCGCCAGCAGCACCCTCCAGGGTTTCTATGGCTACACCTTC.

In this sample, this clone turned up once. The genes are TRBV19 and TRBJ1-1, with D tentatively TRBD1 (6 bases). CDR3 length equals 13 residues. V lost 5 bases and J 8 bases, leaving 15 bases between the germline ends. Germline CDR1 reads LNHDA; CDR2 reads SQIVND (reference sequence). DNA of the CDR3: TGTGCCAGTAGTTTGGGGGGGGCTGGAGAAGCTTTCTTT. Translation gives CASSLGGAGEAFF.

This chain uses TRBV5-1 with TRBJ1-1; unclear D gene. Germline V lookup: CDR1 SGHRS, CDR2 YFSETQ. V lost 2 bases and J lost 1, with 9 bases in between. The CDR3 has 14 amino acids. CDR3: CASSFSIANTEAFF. The CDR3 coding sequence is TGCGCCAGCAGCTTTTCCATAGCGAACACTGAAGCTTTCTTT.

This clone was picked up a small number of times. The rearrangement uses TRBV7-9 and TRBJ1-1, with 8 bases fitting TRBD1. V shed 5 bases, J shed 7 bases, and the junction held 9 bases outside the gene matches. The length of the CDR3 is 14 residues. Germline V gene sequence: CDR1 SEHNR, CDR2 FQNEAQ (reference sequence). The CDR3 DNA follows: TGTGCCAGCAGCGAGATGACAGGGGTTCTTGAAGCTTTCTTT. This gives the protein CASSEMTGVLEAFF.

This clone showed up just a few times. The V and J genes are TRBV7-9 and TRBJ2-7; 7 nucleotides match TRBD1. CDR3 length equals 13 residues. V lost 5 bases and J lost 3; bases outside the gene matches: 4. Germline V lookup: CDR1 SEHNR, CDR2 FQNEAQ (reference sequence). CDR3 sequence: CASSRDSVYEQYF. The CDR3 DNA follows: TGTGCCAGCAGCCGGGACAGTGTCTACGAGCAGTACTTC. Full variable domain (rest looked up from reference TRBV7-9 and TRBJ2-7): DTGVSQNPRHKITKRGQNVTFRCDPISEHNRLYWYRQTLGQGPEFLTYFQNEAQLEKSRLLSDRFSAERPKGSFSTLEIQRTEQGDSAMYLCASSRDSVYEQYFGPGTRLTVT.

The rearrangement links TRBV11-2 to TRBJ1-2; D is unresolved. The germline V gene has CDR1 SGHAT and CDR2 FQNNGV. The CDR3 totals 13 residues. Trimming pared 5 bases from V and 5 bases from J, leaving 12 bases between. The CDR3 reads CASSRNSGYGYTF. Here the CDR3 DNA reads TGTGCCAGCAGCCGCAATTCAGGATATGGCTACACCTTC.

The rearrangement joins TRBV9 to TRBJ2-1; 12 bases fit TRBD2. CDR3 size: 16 residues. The V gene end was trimmed by 0 bases and the J gene end by 4 bases; junction bases not matched to a gene: 2. Germline CDR1 SGDLS, CDR2 YYNGEE. CDR3 sequence reads: CASSVGLAGGYNEQFF. The DNA of the CDR3 is TGTGCCAGCAGCGTAGGGCTAGCGGGAGGGTACAATGAGCAGTTCTTC.

The chain is built from TRBV15 and TRBJ2-1; 7 positions agree with TRBD2. V shed 8 bases and J 8 bases; nucleotides not matched to a gene: 12. The CDR3 is 14 residues long. CDR1 is LNHNV, CDR2 YYDKDF, per germline (reference sequence). CDR3 loop: CATSSGTQNDEQFF. The CDR3 DNA is TGTGCCACCTCAAGCGGGACGCAGAACGATGAGCAGTTCTTC.

DNA of the CDR3: TGTGCCAGCAGTTTCCCCGAAAGAGTAACGTTTGGCTACACCTTC. Its translation is CASSFPERVTFGYTF. V gene TRBV28 combines with J gene TRBJ1-2; D call uncertain. The germline V gene encodes CDR1 MDHEN and CDR2 SYDVKM. The CDR3 has 15 residues. Trimming cost V 3 bases and J 7 bases, with 18 bases left between them.

In its sample, this clone was seen a few times. The V and J genes are TRBV6-2 or TRBV6-3 and TRBJ2-1; 12 bases fit TRBD2. V lost 0 bases and J lost 8; bases outside the gene matches: 2. The CDR3 totals 15 residues. Germline values: CDR1 MNHEY, CDR2 SVGEGT. CDR3 sequence: CASSYSTSGSDEQFF. The CDR3 bases are TGTGCCAGCAGTTACTCGACTAGCGGGAGTGATGAGCAGTTCTTC.

The chain couples TRBV11-2 to TRBJ2-2; the D gene is possibly TRBD2 (6 bases). There are 16 residues in the CDR3. The V end was cut by 1 base, the J end by 3 bases, with 12 bases between. The germline gives CDR1 SGHAT, CDR2 FQNNGV. The CDR3 sequence: CASSLGGTYYTGELFF. As DNA, the CDR3 is TGTGCCAGCAGCTTAGGGGGGACTTACTACACCGGGGAGCTGTTTTTT. Together with reference TRBV11-2 and TRBJ2-2, the CDR3 gives the full variable domain: EAGVAQSPRYKIIEKRQSVAFWCNPISGHATLYWYQQILGQGPKLLIQFQNNGVVDDSQLPKDRFSAERLKGVDSTLKIQPAKLEDSAVYLCASSLGGTYYTGELFFGEGSRLTVL.

In its sample, this clone was seen once. The rearrangement uses TRBV20-1 and TRBJ2-5, with 7 bases fitting TRBD2. The CDR3 length is 16 residues. Trimming at V came to 3 bases and at J to 4 bases, leaving 14 bases not matched to a gene. Germline assignment: CDR1 DFQATT and CDR2 SNEGSKA (reference sequence). The CDR3 DNA reads as TGCAGTGCTAGTTCCTCCCCCCCGGGGGGAGGAGAGACCCAGTACTTC. The encoded protein is CSASSSPPGGGETQYF.

This clone was seen only a few times. The same CDR3 is also encoded by other DNA sequences in this sample. This sequence joins TRBV18 and TRBJ1-1; TRBD1 might be the D (5 bases). Looked up from germline, CDR1 is KGHSH and CDR2 is LQKENI. With 6 bases removed from V and 1 base from J, the gap between germline ends came to 9 bases. The CDR3 runs 13 residues. CDR3 sequence: CASSLDRNTEAFF. CDR3 DNA sequence: TGTGCCAGCTCCCTAGACAGGAACACTGAAGCTTTCTTT.